This TCR beta chain was retrieved from a study of identical twins (dated by TCRdb to about 2016). In the study overall: To test whether fetal clonotypes persist, this study deep-sequenced TCR alpha and beta repertoires from monozygotic twins, from unrelated adults of various ages, and from cord blood. To rule out contamination, the twin experiments were replicated at different times with different library preparation protocols.

General study outcomes and caveats: Conclusions relied on cross-sectional statistical analysis, since the same donors could not be followed over many years. Zero-insertion analyses could be partly confounded by invariant T cells such as MAIT and iNKT, though diverse VJ usage argued against such confounding for most clonotypes. Compared with coincidental sharing between unrelated individuals, out-of-frame TCR alpha sequences shared between twins had an excess of sequences with low generation probability. Fewer insertions were carried by abundant cord blood beta clonotypes, a similar but weaker trend appeared in young adult naive repertoires, and no such trend appeared in memory repertoires. In monozygotic twins, recombination models systematically underestimated out-of-frame TCR alpha sharing, but the models matched the sharing seen between unrelated individuals. In beta out-of-frame sequences, excess twin sharing was weaker, because having fewer shared sequences lowered the signal-to-noise ratio.

Concerning this clonotype itself: What antigen it recognizes has not been identified. Base qualities are not recorded, but no much larger clone differs from it by a single base.

Library prep was done by 5' RACE. Sequencer: Illumina HiSeq 2000. Template switching introduced a universal primer binding site; the final cDNA contained a unique molecular identifier, enabling accurate counting of TCR cDNA molecules. First-strand cDNA for TCR alpha and beta chains was synthesized from specific primers in the conserved constant-segment region. To control for contamination, every cDNA library was double barcoded, receiving both a SMART-Mk sample barcode and Illumina barcodes. Two successive PCR steps introduced TruSeq adapter sequences along with Illumina sample barcodes. TCR alpha and beta cDNA libraries were sequenced on the Illumina HiSeq platform with custom primers. As for the authors' bioinformatics: MiGEC was used to process raw reads and extract unique molecular identifiers, and MiXCR was used to find CDR3 positions. For each individual, recombination models were inferred using an EM algorithm with the repgenHMM and IGoR tools. The tcR package in R was used for shared clonotype analysis, with sharing normalized by the product of cloneset sizes. Out-of-frame nonproductive sequences were analyzed to study raw recombination free of thymic and clonal selection effects. TCRdb reprocessed the public reads (quality trimming at Q25 with fastp, clone calling with MiXCR) and kept in-frame beta chains. Rows with a matching CDR3 protein are joined into one entry that keeps the most common DNA and genes. What appears here as the V and J calls and clone size reflects TCRdb's work, not the paper's. The sample table records roughly 1,500,000 distinct CDR3 sequences; under 35% of these occur just once. More than 0.25% of the sample lies in the top ten.

For CDR1 and CDR2, the germline V gene lists SGHTA and FQGNSA. The CDR3 holds 13 amino acids from the cysteine to the phenylalanine. CDR3 DNA is the only sequence kept; it has 39 bases, read in frame from the first base. V loses 1 base, J loses 6 bases, and the germline ends lie 10 bases apart. Every donor in the study was a healthy Caucasian. The sequenced sample was cord blood. The source of this sequence is a newborn girl in good health. The V and J genes are TRBV7-2 and TRBJ2-7, with TRBD2 tentatively as D gene (6 bases match). CDR3 sequence: CASSLGLVPEQYF. Read as DNA, the sequence is TGTGCCAGCAGCTTAGGACTAGTTCCCGAGCAGTACTTC.